This TCR beta chain was sequenced during a study of vaccination and CD4 T cells after COVID-19. V lost 5 bases to trimming and J lost 9 bases, with 17 bases between them. The CDR3 is 15 residues long. General study findings and limits: The rise in median SARS-CoV-2-reactive clonotypes, from about 20 to 38, was not significant.

The Oncomine TCR Beta short-read assay sequenced DNA from cultured CD4+ T cells. TCRdb redid the calling of the PCR reads with MiXCR, one entry per CDR3 protein. Of just over 4,000 distinct CDR3 sequences listed, around 21% are singletons. This clonotype has a handful of counts. As yet, its antigen is unknown. Sample treatment: roughly 11-day PBMC culture with coronavirus spike peptide pools or control peptides (ViraFEST assay). This chain connects TRBV12-3 or TRBV12-4 to TRBJ1-6, with no clear D. The receptor's source is a human donor who had recovered from COVID-19. What was sequenced was CD4+ T cells from blood, cultured in vitro. CDR3 in amino acids: CASSPRILGSSPLHF. The CDR3 nucleotides are TGTGCCAGCAGTCCAAGGATCCTGGGGTCTTCACCCCTCCACTTT.